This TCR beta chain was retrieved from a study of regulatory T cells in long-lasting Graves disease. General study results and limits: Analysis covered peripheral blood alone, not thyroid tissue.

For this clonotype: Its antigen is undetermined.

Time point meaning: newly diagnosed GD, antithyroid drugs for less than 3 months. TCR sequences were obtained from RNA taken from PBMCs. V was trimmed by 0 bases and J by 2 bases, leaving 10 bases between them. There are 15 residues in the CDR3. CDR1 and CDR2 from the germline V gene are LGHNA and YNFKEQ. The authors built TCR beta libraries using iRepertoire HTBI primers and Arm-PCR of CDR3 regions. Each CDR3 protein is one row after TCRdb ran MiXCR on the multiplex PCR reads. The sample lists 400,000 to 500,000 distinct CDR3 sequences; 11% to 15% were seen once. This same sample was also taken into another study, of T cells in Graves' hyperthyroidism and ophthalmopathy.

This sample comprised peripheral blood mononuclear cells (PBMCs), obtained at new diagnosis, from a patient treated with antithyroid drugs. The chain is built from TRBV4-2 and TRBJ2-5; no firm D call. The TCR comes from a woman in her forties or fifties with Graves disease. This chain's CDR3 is CASSQDIDAQETQYF. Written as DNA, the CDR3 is TGTGCCAGCAGCCAAGATATTGACGCGCAAGAGACCCAGTACTTC.